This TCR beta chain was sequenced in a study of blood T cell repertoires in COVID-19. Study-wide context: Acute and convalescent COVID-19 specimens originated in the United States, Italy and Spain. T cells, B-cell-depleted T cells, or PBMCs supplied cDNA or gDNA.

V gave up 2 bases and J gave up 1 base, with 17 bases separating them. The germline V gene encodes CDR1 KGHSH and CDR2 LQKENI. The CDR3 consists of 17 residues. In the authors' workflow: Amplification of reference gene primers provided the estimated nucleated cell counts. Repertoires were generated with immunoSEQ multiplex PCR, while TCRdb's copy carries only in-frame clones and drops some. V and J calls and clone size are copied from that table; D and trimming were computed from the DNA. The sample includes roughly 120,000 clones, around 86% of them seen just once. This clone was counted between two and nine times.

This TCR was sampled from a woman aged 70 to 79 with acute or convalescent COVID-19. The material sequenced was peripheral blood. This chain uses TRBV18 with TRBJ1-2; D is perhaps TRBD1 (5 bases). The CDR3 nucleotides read TGTGCCAGCTCACCAGTCTTGAGGGACTTGAATAACTATGGCTACACCTTC. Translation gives CASSPVLRDLNNYGYTF.